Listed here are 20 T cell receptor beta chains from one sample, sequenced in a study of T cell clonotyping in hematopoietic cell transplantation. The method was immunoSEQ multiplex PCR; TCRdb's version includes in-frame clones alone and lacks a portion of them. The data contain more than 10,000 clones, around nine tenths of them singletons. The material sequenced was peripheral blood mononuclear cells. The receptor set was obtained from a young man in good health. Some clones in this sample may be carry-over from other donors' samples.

The CDR3 DNA reads as TGTGCCAGCAGCTTAGGACCCAGGGTCGACACCGGGGAGCTGTTTTTT. It translates to CASSLGPRVDTGELFF. This sequence joins TRBV11-2 and TRBJ2-2; possibly TRBD1 for D (5 bases). Germline assignment: CDR1 SGHAT and CDR2 FQNNGV. V was cut by 1 base and J by 3 bases, with 12 bases left in between. The CDR3 consists of 16 residues. Drawing the rest from reference TRBV11-2 and TRBJ2-2, the complete variable domain is EAGVAQSPRYKIIEKRQSVAFWCNPISGHATLYWYQQILGQGPKLLIQFQNNGVVDDSQLPKDRFSAERLKGVDSTLKIQPAKLEDSAVYLCASSLGPRVDTGELFFGEGSRLTVL.

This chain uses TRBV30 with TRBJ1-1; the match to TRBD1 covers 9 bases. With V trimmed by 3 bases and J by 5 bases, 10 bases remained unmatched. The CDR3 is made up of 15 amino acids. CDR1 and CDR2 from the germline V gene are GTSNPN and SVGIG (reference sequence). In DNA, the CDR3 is TGTGCCTGGAGGAAAAAACAGGGGGCAGGGACTGAAGCTTTCTTT. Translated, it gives CAWRKKQGAGTEAFF.

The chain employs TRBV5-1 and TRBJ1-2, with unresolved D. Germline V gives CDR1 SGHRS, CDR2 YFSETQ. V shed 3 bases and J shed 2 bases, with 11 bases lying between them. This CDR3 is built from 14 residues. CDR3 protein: CASSYLTMNYGYTF. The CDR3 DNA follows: TGCGCCAGCAGCTACTTGACAATGAACTATGGCTACACCTTC.

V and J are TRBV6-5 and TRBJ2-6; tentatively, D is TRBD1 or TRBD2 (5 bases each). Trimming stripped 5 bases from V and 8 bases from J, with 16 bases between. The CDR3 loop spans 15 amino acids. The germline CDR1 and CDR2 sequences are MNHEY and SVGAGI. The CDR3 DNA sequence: TGTGCCAGCAGTACCGGGACCTCTCCGTCCAACGTCCTGACTTTC. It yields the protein CASSTGTSPSNVLTF.

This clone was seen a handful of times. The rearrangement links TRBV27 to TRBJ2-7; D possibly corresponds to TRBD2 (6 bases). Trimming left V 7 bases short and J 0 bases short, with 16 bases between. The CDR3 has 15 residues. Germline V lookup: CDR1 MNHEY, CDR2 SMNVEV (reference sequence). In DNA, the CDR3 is TGTGCCAGCAAAAGTACCGGGGACTTCTCCTACGAGCAGTACTTC. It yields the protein CASKSTGDFSYEQYF.

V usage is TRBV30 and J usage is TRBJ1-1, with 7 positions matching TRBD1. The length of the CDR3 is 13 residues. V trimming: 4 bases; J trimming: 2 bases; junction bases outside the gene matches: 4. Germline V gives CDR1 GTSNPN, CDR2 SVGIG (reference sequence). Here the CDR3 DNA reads TGTGCCTGGAAGCGACAGGGAAACACTGAAGCTTTCTTT. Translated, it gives CAWKRQGNTEAFF.

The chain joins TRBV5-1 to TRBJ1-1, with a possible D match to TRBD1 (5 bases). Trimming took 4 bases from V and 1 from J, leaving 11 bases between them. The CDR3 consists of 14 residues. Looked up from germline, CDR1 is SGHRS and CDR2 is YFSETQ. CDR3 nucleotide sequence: TGCGCCAGCAGCCCGGGACCCTCGAACACTGAAGCTTTCTTT. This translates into CASSPGPSNTEAFF. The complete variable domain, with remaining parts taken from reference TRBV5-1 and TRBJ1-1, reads KAGVTQTPRYLIKTRGQQVTLSCSPISGHRSVSWYQQTPGQGLQFLFEYFSETQRNKGNFPGRFSGRQFSNSRSEMNVSTLELGDSALYLCASSPGPSNTEAFFGQGTRLTVV.

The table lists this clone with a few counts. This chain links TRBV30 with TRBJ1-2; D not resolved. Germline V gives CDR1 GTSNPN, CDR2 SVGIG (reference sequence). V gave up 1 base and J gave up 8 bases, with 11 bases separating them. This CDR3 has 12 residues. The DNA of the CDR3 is TGTGCCTGGAGTGCCCGACGCCGAGGCTACACCTTC. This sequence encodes CAWSARRRGYTF.

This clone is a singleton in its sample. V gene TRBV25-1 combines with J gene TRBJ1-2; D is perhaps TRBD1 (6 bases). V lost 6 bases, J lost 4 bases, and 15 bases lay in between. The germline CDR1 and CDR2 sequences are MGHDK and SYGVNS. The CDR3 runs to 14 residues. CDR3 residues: CASREDRGGYGYTF. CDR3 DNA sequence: TGTGCCAGCAGGGAAGACAGAGGGGGCTATGGCTACACCTTC.

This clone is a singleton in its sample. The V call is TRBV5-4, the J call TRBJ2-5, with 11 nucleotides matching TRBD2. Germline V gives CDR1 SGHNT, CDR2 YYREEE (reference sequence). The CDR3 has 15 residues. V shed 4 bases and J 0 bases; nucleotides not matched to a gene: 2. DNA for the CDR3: TGTGCCAGCAGCCGACTAGCGGGGAACCAAGAGACCCAGTACTTC. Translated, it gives CASSRLAGNQETQYF.

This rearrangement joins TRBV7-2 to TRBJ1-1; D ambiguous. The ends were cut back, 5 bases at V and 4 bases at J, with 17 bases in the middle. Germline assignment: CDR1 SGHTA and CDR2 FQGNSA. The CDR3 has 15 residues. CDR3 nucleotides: TGTGCCAGCAGCCCCCGTTGGGAGATCGGCACTGAAGCTTTCTTT. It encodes CASSPRWEIGTEAFF.

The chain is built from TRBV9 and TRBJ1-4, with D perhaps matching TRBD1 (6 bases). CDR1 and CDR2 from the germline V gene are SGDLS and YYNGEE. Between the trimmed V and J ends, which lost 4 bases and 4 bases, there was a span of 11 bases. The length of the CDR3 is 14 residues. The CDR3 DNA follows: TGTGCCAGCAGCCCCCGACAGGATAATGAAAAACTGTTTTTT. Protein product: CASSPRQDNEKLFF. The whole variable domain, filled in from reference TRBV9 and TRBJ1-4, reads DSGVTQTPKHLITATGQRVTLRCSPRSGDLSVYWYQQSLDQGLQFLIQYYNGEERAKGNILERFSAQQFPDLHSELNLSSLELGDSALYFCASSPRQDNEKLFFGSGTQLSVL.

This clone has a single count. The chain's CDR3 is CASREDRGRYGYTF. The CDR3 DNA is TGTGCCAGCAGAGAGGATAGGGGGCGGTATGGCTACACCTTC. The rearrangement links TRBV2 to TRBJ1-2, with 7 positions matching TRBD1. Trimming at V came to 6 bases and at J to 5 bases, leaving 9 bases not matched to a gene. Per the germline V gene, CDR1 is SNHLY and CDR2 is FYNNEI. This CDR3 region has 14 residues. The full variable domain, completed using reference TRBV2 and TRBJ1-2, is EPEVTQTPSHQVTQMGQEVILRCVPISNHLYFYWYRQILGQKVEFLVSFYNNEISEKSEIFDDQFSVERPDGSNFTLKIRSTKLEDSAMYFCASREDRGRYGYTFGSGTRLTVV.

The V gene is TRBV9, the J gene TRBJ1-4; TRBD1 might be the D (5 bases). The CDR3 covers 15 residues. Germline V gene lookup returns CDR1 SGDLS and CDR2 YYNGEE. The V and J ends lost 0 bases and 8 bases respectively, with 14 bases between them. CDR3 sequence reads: CASSVAGRVGEKLFF. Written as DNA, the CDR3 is TGTGCCAGCAGCGTAGCGGGCAGGGTGGGCGAAAAACTGTTTTTT.

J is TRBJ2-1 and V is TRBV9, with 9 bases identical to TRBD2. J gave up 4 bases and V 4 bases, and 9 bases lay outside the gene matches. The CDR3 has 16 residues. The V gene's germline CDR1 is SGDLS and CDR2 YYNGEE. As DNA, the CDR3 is TGTGCCAGCAGCCCCCGACTAGCGGCCATGTACAATGAGCAGTTCTTC. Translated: CASSPRLAAMYNEQFF. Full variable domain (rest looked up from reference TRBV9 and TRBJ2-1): DSGVTQTPKHLITATGQRVTLRCSPRSGDLSVYWYQQSLDQGLQFLIQYYNGEERAKGNILERFSAQQFPDLHSELNLSSLELGDSALYFCASSPRLAAMYNEQFFGPGTRLTVL.

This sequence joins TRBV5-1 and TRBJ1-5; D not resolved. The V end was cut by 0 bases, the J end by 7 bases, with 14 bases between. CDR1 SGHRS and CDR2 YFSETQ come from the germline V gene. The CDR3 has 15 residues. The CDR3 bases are TGCGCCAGCAGCTTGGAAAGGCCAGGAGTACAGCCCCAGCATTTT. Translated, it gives CASSLERPGVQPQHF.

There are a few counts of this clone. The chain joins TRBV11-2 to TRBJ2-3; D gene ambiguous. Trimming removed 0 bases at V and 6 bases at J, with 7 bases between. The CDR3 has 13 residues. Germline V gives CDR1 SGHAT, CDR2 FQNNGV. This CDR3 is CASSLDQLDTQYF. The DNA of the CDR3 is TGTGCCAGCAGCTTAGATCAGTTGGATACGCAGTATTTT.

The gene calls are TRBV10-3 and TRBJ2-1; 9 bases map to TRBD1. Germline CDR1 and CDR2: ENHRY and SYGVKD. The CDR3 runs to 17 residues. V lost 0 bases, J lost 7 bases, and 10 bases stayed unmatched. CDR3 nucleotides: TGTGCCATCAGTGAGTCGGAGTGGGACAGGGAGAGAAATGAGCAGTTCTTC. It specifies CAISESEWDRERNEQFF.

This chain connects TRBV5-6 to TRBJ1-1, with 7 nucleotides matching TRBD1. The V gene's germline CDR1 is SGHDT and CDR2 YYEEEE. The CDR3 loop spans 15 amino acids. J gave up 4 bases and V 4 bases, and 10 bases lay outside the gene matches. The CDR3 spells CASSQQGSLGTEAFF. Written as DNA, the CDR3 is TGTGCCAGCAGCCAACAGGGGTCTTTAGGCACTGAAGCTTTCTTT.

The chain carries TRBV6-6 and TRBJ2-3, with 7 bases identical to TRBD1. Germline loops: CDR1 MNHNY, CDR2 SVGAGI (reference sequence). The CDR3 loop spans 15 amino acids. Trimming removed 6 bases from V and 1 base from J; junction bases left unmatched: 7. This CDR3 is CASSQRTGGTDTQYF. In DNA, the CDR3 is TGTGCCAGCAGCCAAAGAACAGGGGGCACAGATACGCAGTATTTT.